The 9 T cell receptor beta chains below come from one sample, sequenced in a study of blood T cell repertoires in COVID-19. Sequencing used immunoSEQ multiplex PCR; TCRdb keeps in-frame clones, though not all of them. The table has 90,000 to 120,000 clones, 84% seen once. Sequencing was done on a sample of peripheral blood. These receptors all come from a human donor in a cohort sampled during active COVID-19.

This chain links TRBV19 with TRBJ1-5; D possibly corresponds to TRBD1 (5 bases). Trimming took 6 bases from V and 6 from J, leaving 12 bases between them. CDR3 length equals 13 residues. Germline-derived CDR1 and CDR2 are LNHDA and SQIVND (reference sequence). The CDR3 region is CASSRMTAQPQHF. CDR3 bases: TGTGCCAGTAGCCGAATGACAGCTCAGCCCCAGCATTTT.

V gene TRBV7-8 combines with J gene TRBJ2-6, with D possibly matching TRBD1 (5 bases). CDR3 length: 18 residues. The V end was cut by 1 base, the J end by 0 bases, with 13 bases between. Germline V gene data show CDR1 as SGHVS and CDR2 as FQNEAQ. Here the CDR3 DNA reads TGTGCCAGCAGCTTAGGGGGCGCTAGGAGCTCTGGGGCCAACGTCCTGACTTTC. Amino acids: CASSLGGARSSGANVLTF.

The chain links TRBV6-2 or TRBV6-3 to TRBJ1-1; TRBD1 agrees at 9 bases. This CDR3 region has 17 residues. CDR1 and CDR2 (germline): MNHEY, SVGEGT. J lost 0 bases, V lost 0 bases, and 5 bases had no gene match. CDR3 sequence (DNA): TGTGCCAGCAGTTACTCCACAGGGGGCCCCATGAACACTGAAGCTTTCTTT. Encoded protein: CASSYSTGGPMNTEAFF.

Here the CDR3 DNA reads TGTGCCAGCAGTTATTCCGGGACAGGGGGGTTCGAGCAGTACTTC. It yields the protein CASSYSGTGGFEQYF. The V call is TRBV28, the J call TRBJ2-7; the match to TRBD1 covers 11 bases. Germline V lookup: CDR1 MDHEN, CDR2 SYDVKM. J was trimmed by 6 bases and V by 4 bases; bases with no gene match: 8. The CDR3 sequence is 15 residues long.

V usage is TRBV4-3 and J usage is TRBJ1-2; no clear D. The CDR3 sequence is 14 residues long. The germline V and J ends were trimmed by 0 bases and 4 bases, with 9 bases remaining between them. The germline V gene encodes CDR1 LGHNA and CDR2 YSLEER. CDR3 amino acids: CASSQERGVYGYTF. CDR3 sequence (DNA): TGCGCCAGCAGCCAAGAAAGAGGTGTCTATGGCTACACCTTC.

This clone was observed a handful of times. This rearrangement joins TRBV12-5 to TRBJ2-7; the match to TRBD1 covers 7 bases. Losses at the gene ends were 7 bases for V and 2 bases for J; bases not matched to a gene: 8. CDR3 length equals 14 residues. The germline V gene has CDR1 LGHNT and CDR2 FRNRAP. The CDR3 reads CASATSGQPYEQYF. CDR3 coding DNA: TGTGCTAGTGCCACCTCGGGACAGCCCTACGAGCAGTACTTC. The entire variable domain, with the rest obtained from reference TRBV12-5 and TRBJ2-7, is as follows: DARVTQTPRHKVTEMGQEVTMRCQPILGHNTVFWYRQTMMQGLELLAYFRNRAPLDDSGMPKDRFSAEMPDATLATLKIQPSEPRDSAVYFCASATSGQPYEQYFGPGTRLTVT.

This chain connects TRBV7-8 to TRBJ2-1, with TRBD2 matching 10 bases. Looked up from germline, CDR1 is SGHVS and CDR2 is FQNEAQ. CDR3 size: 17 residues. Trimming took 2 bases from V and 7 from J; bases not matched to a gene: 11. CDR3: CASSLPWTSGEGNEQFF. The CDR3, as DNA: TGTGCCAGCAGCTTACCGTGGACTAGCGGAGAGGGGAATGAGCAGTTCTTC.

The chain joins TRBV9 to TRBJ1-3; tentative D call: TRBD1 (5 bases). V was pared by 7 bases and J by 7 bases, with 6 bases between. Germline V gene sequence: CDR1 SGDLS, CDR2 YYNGEE. The CDR3 loop spans 10 amino acids. DNA for the CDR3: TGTGCCAGCGGGGGGAACACCATATATTTT. It codes for CASGGNTIYF.

The chain is built from TRBV11-2 and TRBJ1-1; a possible D gene is TRBD1 (5 bases). The CDR3 contains 16 residues. Per the germline V gene, CDR1 is SGHAT and CDR2 is FQNNGV. Trimming left V 4 bases short and J 0 bases short, with 15 bases between. CDR3 DNA: TGTGCCAGCAGCTCACTTAGACAGTTAATGAACACTGAAGCTTTCTTT. This codes for CASSSLRQLMNTEAFF.